These T cell receptor beta chains were read from a single sample in a study of shared clonotypes between healthy human individuals. TCRdb's table, derived via immunoSEQ multiplex PCR, lists solely in-frame clones and lacks some. The top ten hold approximately 0.1% of the sample, which has hundreds of thousands of clones, around 96% seen once. The sequencing input was naive CD8+ T cells sorted from blood. The receptor source for this set is a woman aged 25 to 39 in good health. Both conserved end residues are part of each CDR3. A clone size is listed for some rows: how often the clone was seen (once, few, many), or a class if it is expanded.

cdr3_aa	clone_size	j_call	v_call
CASSEAEFFSEKLFF	.	TRBJ1-4	TRBV6-1
CASSLHGNEGAFF	.	TRBJ1-1	TRBV7-9
CAWTPLISGEQFF	.	TRBJ2-1	TRBV30
CASSIGQDTEAFF	.	TRBJ1-1	TRBV6-6
CASSQEDRVNSPLHF	.	TRBJ1-6	TRBV4-2
CASSYYLVGDEQFF	.	TRBJ2-1	TRBV6-6
CASGRGETQYF	.	TRBJ2-5	TRBV7-9
CASSGSGGAGETQYF	.	TRBJ2-5	TRBV2
CASSQDSWTQYF	.	TRBJ2-3	TRBV4-1
CASTSHRGGVNYGYTF	few	TRBJ1-2	TRBV19
CASSGGTGGETQYF	.	TRBJ2-5	TRBV5-4
CASSLPALPTGQGMKVEAFF	.	TRBJ1-1	TRBV14
CASSTPGRANEQFF	.	TRBJ2-1	TRBV11-2
CASSQDSRTGPGKQFF	.	TRBJ2-1	TRBV4-1
CASSTGQNTEAFF	.	TRBJ1-1	TRBV27
CASSPLTRPSTDTQYF	.	TRBJ2-3	TRBV5-1
CASSVSSGLAIHEQYF	.	TRBJ2-7	TRBV4-1
CASSDFHEHEQYF	once	TRBJ2-7	TRBV10-2
CAISAESRELFF	.	TRBJ2-2	TRBV10-3
CASSEGTGLSYEQYF	.	TRBJ2-7	TRBV9
CASSLRGRSGVSTDTQYF	.	TRBJ2-3	TRBV4-2
CASSTSRAGSSYEQYF	.	TRBJ2-7	TRBV2
CASSADRLLYNEQFF	once	TRBJ2-1	TRBV13
CASRRGRPGNQPQHF	once	TRBJ1-5	TRBV25-1
CASSLGGLPYNEQFF	.	TRBJ2-1	TRBV5-7
CASSLGSTEAFF	.	TRBJ1-1	TRBV7-9
CSVGYTGTGGYEQYF	once	TRBJ2-7	TRBV29-1
CASSSLLISGGLYEQYF	.	TRBJ2-7	TRBV28
CASSQDRLAGHNEQFF	.	TRBJ2-1	TRBV14